Below, 14 T cell receptor beta chains from the same sample are listed, as sequenced in a study of graft-versus-host responses after intestinal transplantation. These receptors lack a known antigen. Libraries were prepared by immunoSEQ multiplex PCR; TCRdb keeps only in-frame clonotypes and omits some of them. The data hold roughly 85,000 clones, with 80% to 95% observed a single time. The sequenced sample was unstimulated CD8+ T cells sorted from spleen or lymph node cells, obtained before transplant. These TCRs come from a human donor who was the organ donor for an intestinal transplant.

This clone came up once. J is TRBJ1-1 and V is TRBV7-9, with D tentatively TRBD1 (6 bases). Germline V gene data show CDR1 as SEHNR and CDR2 as FQNEAQ (reference sequence). The CDR3 loop spans 16 amino acids. The V end was cut by 4 bases, the J end by 0 bases, with 15 bases between. Here the CDR3 DNA reads TGTGCCAGCAGCTCGAAACCCGGACAGATGAACACTGAAGCTTTCTTT. It translates to CASSSKPGQMNTEAFF.

This clone was seen a few times. This chain links TRBV19 with TRBJ2-7; 8 bases align to TRBD1. The trim removed 3 bases at V and 1 base at J, leaving 2 bases unmatched. Germline CDR1 and CDR2: LNHDA and SQIVND (reference sequence). The CDR3 totals 14 residues. The CDR3 region is CASSIGTGSYEQYF. In DNA, the CDR3 is TGTGCCAGTAGTATCGGGACAGGATCCTACGAGCAGTACTTC.

The V and J genes are TRBV6-1 and TRBJ2-7; D is uncertain. Germline V gives CDR1 MNHNS, CDR2 SASEGT. The CDR3 covers 10 residues. V gave up 8 bases and J gave up 4 bases, with 6 bases separating them. This CDR3 reads CASLSYEQYF. Here the CDR3 DNA reads TGTGCCAGCTTGTCATACGAGCAGTACTTC.

The gene calls are TRBV1 and TRBJ2-7; the DNA was not compared with TRBD2, the D call given in the table. TRBV1 is shown as a pseudogene. There are 12 residues in the CDR3. This CDR3 is CTSSHGGYEQYF. The CDR3 bases are TGCACCAGCAGTCACGGCGGATACGAGCAGTACTTC.

This sequence joins TRBV7-9 and TRBJ2-7; the D call may be TRBD1 or TRBD2 (5 bases each). The CDR3 runs 15 residues. The germline V gene has CDR1 SEHNR and CDR2 FQNEAQ (reference sequence). Trimming stripped 4 bases from V and 5 bases from J, with 18 bases between. CDR3 loop: CASSYQWGSGDEQYF. CDR3 bases: TGTGCCAGCAGCTATCAGTGGGGGAGCGGCGACGAGCAGTACTTC.

Details on this clone: Other DNA sequences within the sample encode an identical CDR3. The chain uses TRBV6-5 and TRBJ2-7; D unclear. Per germline, CDR1 MNHEY and CDR2 SVGAGI. V was pared by 5 bases and J by 5 bases, with 19 bases between. The CDR3 is 15 amino acids. For the CDR3, the DNA is TGTGCCAGCAGTCCCGACATGGGTGATGGAAACGAGCAGTACTTC. It encodes CASSPDMGDGNEQYF.

This clone was observed once. The V and J genes are TRBV6-1 and TRBJ2-3; no firm D call. The germline V gene encodes CDR1 MNHNS and CDR2 SASEGT. The CDR3 totals 15 residues. Trimming stripped 6 bases from V and 2 bases from J, with 15 bases between. The CDR3 here is CASRTTASSTDTQYF. In DNA form, the CDR3 reads TGTGCCAGCAGGACAACTGCCTCATCCACAGATACGCAGTATTTT.

This chain links TRBV21-1 with TRBJ2-7; the DNA was not used to check the table's D call, TRBD1. TRBV21-1 is deemed a pseudogene. The CDR3 length is 15 residues. The CDR3 nucleotides read TGTGCCAGCAGCTTCCAGGGTTTACGCTCCTACGAGCAGTACTTC. Protein sequence: CASSFQGLRSYEQYF.

V and J are TRBV7-6 and TRBJ2-7; a weak D match, TRBD2 (5 bases). The germline V gene encodes CDR1 SGHVS and CDR2 FNYEAQ. The CDR3 sequence is 11 residues long. V lost 6 bases and J lost 3, with 6 bases in between. CDR3 coding DNA: TGTGCCAGCAGTCGGGGCTACGAGCAGTACTTC. Protein: CASSRGYEQYF.

This clone was detected once. The chain has TRBV5-5 and TRBJ2-7; D gene ambiguous. V lost 4 bases, J lost 3 bases, and 8 bases lay in between. Per the germline V gene, CDR1 is SGHKS and CDR2 is YYEKEE (reference sequence). This CDR3 is built from 12 residues. As DNA, the CDR3 is TGTGCCAGCAGCCACTCACTCTACGAGCAGTACTTC. Its translation: CASSHSLYEQYF. Filled out from reference TRBV5-5 and TRBJ2-7, the complete variable domain reads DAGVTQSPTHLIKTRGQQVTLRCSPISGHKSVSWYQQVLGQGPQFIFQYYEKEERGRGNFPDRFSARQFPNYSSELNVNALLLGDSALYLCASSHSLYEQYFGPGTRLTVT.

This chain connects TRBV27 to TRBJ2-7; maybe TRBD1 (6 bases). The CDR3 is 14 residues long. The germline gives CDR1 MNHEY, CDR2 SMNVEV (reference sequence). Trimming left V 6 bases short and J 1 base short, with 13 bases between. The CDR3: CASSLTGHSYEQYF. The CDR3, as DNA: TGTGCCAGCAGCCTTACGGGACATTCCTACGAGCAGTACTTC.

The genes are TRBV7-5 and TRBJ2-3; the table names TRBD2, a call not compared with the DNA. TRBV7-5 is deemed a pseudogene. The CDR3 contains 15 residues. The CDR3 sequence: CVRSSSGTSWDTQYF. CDR3 bases: TGTGTCAGAAGCTCTTCCGGGACTAGCTGGGATACGCAGTATTTT.

In regard to this clone: Other DNA sequences in this specimen translate into the identical CDR3. The rearrangement joins TRBV19 to TRBJ2-7; 8 bases are shared with TRBD1. The CDR3 spans 14 residues. In germline, CDR1 is LNHDA, CDR2 SQIVND (reference sequence). V dropped 3 bases and J dropped 4; count of bases not matched to a gene: 5. The CDR3 spells CASSITGGTYEQYF. In nucleotides, the CDR3 is TGTGCCAGTAGTATTACAGGGGGGACTTACGAGCAGTACTTC.

The chain combines TRBV19 with TRBJ1-2; unclear D gene. Germline lookup yields CDR1 LNHDA and CDR2 SQIVND (reference sequence). Trimming took 3 bases from V and 4 from J, leaving 15 bases between them. The CDR3 contains 15 residues. For the CDR3, the DNA is TGTGCCAGTAGTATCCCCCTCATTGGAATCTATGGCTACACCTTC. It encodes CASSIPLIGIYGYTF.